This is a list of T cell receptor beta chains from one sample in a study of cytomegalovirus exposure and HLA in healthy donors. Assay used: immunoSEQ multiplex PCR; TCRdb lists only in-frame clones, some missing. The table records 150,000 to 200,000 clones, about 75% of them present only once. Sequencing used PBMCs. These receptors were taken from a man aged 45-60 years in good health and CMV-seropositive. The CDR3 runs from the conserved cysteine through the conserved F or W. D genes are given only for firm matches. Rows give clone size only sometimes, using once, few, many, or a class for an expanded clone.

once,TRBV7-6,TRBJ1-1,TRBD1,TGTGCCAGCAGCCAGGGACAGGGGACTGAAGCTTTCTTT,CASSQGQGTEAFF
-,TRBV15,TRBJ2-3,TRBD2,TGTGCCACCAGCAGAGATCGGGGGGACACAGATACGCAGTATTTT,CATSRDRGDTDTQYF
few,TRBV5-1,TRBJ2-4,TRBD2,TGCGCCAGCAGCTTGGGAGCTAGCGGTAAAAACATTCAGTACTTC,CASSLGASGKNIQYF
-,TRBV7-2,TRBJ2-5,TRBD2,TGTGCCAGCAGCCAGGGAGCGGGGGGGCAAGAGACCCAGTACTTC,CASSQGAGGQETQYF
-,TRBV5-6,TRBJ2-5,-,TGTGCCAGCAGCTTGGGGGGGCGAGCGCGAGAGACCCAGTACTTC,CASSLGGRARETQYF
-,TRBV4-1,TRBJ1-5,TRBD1,TGCGCCAGCAGCCAGGCAGGACAGGGGGCTGCTCAGCCCCAGCATTTT,CASSQAGQGAAQPQHF
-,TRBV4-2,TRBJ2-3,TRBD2,TGTGCCAGCAGCCAAGGGGTAGCGGGGGATACAGATACGCAGTATTTT,CASSQGVAGDTDTQYF
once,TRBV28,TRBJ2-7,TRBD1,TGTGCCAGCATCCCCTCCGGGACAGGGGGCTTAGTGCAGTACTTC,CASIPSGTGGLVQYF
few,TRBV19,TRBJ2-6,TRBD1,TGTGCCAGTAGTCAGCGGACAGGCGTCAACGTCCTGACTTTC,CASSQRTGVNVLTF
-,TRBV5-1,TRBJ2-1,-,TGCGCCAGCAGCTTGGTGGGGGGAAGCTCCTACAATGAGCAGTTCTTC,CASSLVGGSSYNEQFF
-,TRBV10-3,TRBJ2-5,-,TGTGCCATCAGTGGGACAGCCCAAGAGACCCAGTACTTC,CAISGTAQETQYF
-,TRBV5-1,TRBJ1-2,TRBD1,TGCGCCAGCAGCTTGACAGGGGCCAGTAACTATGGCTACACCTTC,CASSLTGASNYGYTF
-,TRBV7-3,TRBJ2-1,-,TGTGCCAGCAGCCGAGGGGGCGCGGGGAATGAGCAGTTCTTC,CASSRGGAGNEQFF
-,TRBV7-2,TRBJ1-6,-,TGTGCCAGCAGCGAAACAGGGATCAATTCACCCCTCCACTTT,CASSETGINSPLHF
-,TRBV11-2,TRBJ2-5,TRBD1,TGTGCCAGCAGCCAGACAGGGGGCGCGGGGGAGACCCAGTACTTC,CASSQTGGAGETQYF
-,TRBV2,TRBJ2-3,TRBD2,TGTGCCAGCAGGCTAGCGGGACGCACAGATACGCAGTATTTT,CASRLAGRTDTQYF
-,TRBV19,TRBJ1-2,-,TGTGCCAGTTGGGAGAACTACTACTATGGCTACACCTTC,CASWENYYYGYTF
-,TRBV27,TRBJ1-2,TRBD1,TGTGCCAGCAGTGTAAGCCGGGACAGGGTCTTCTATGGCTACACCTTC,CASSVSRDRVFYGYTF
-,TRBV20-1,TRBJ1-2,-,TGCAGTGCTATCCTAAACTATGGCTACACCTTC,CSAILNYGYTF
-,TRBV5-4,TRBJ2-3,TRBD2,TGTGCCAGCAGCCCGGGACTAGCGGGGGAGGGTCCCACAGATACGCAGTATTTT,CASSPGLAGEGPTDTQYF
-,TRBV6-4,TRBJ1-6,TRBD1,TGTGCCAGCAGTGCAGGGGGCGGTTCACCCCTCCACTTT,CASSAGGGSPLHF
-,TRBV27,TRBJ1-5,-,TGTGCCAGCAGTTTATACGGGGTTAGCAATCAGCCCCAGCATTTT,CASSLYGVSNQPQHF